Following are 21 T cell receptor beta chains from one sample sequenced in a study of T cell responses to AZD1222 COVID-19 vaccine. Sequencing used immunoSEQ multiplex PCR; TCRdb keeps in-frame clones, though not all of them. This table has about 140,000 clones, roughly 89% appearing once. The sample was peripheral blood, taken on day 0 of AZD1222 vaccination. The origin of the receptors is an adult in good health.

This sequence joins TRBV29-1 and TRBJ2-3, with 12 bases matching TRBD1. V shed 6 bases, J shed 5 bases, and the junction held 18 bases outside the gene matches. CDR3 length: 18 amino acids. CDR1 is SQVTM, CDR2 ANQGSEA, per germline. The CDR3 DNA sequence: TGCAGCGTCGATTCTACTGGGACAGGGGGCCGAGTTGGAGATACGCAGTATTTT. As protein: CSVDSTGTGGRVGDTQYF.

The rearrangement links TRBV18 to TRBJ2-3; 9 nucleotides line up with TRBD1. There are 14 residues in the CDR3. Germline V CDR1 and CDR2: KGHSH, LQKENI. With V trimmed by 3 bases and J by 6 bases, 4 bases remained unmatched. The CDR3 here is CASSPTGGADTQYF. The CDR3 region has the DNA TGTGCCAGCTCACCCACAGGGGGCGCGGATACGCAGTATTTT. The full variable domain, its missing parts supplied by reference TRBV18 and TRBJ2-3, is NAGVMQNPRHLVRRRGQEARLRCSPMKGHSHVYWYRQLPEEGLKFMVYLQKENIIDESGMPKERFSAEFPKEGPSILRIQQVVRGDSAAYFCASSPTGGADTQYFGPGTRLTVL.

This sequence joins TRBV7-4 and TRBJ1-3; D not certain. The CDR3 extends over 15 amino acids. CDR1 and CDR2 (germline): SGHVT, SQSDAQ. V lost 7 bases and J lost 0, with 13 bases in between. The CDR3 sequence is CASIRVEPSGNTIYF. DNA of the CDR3: TGTGCCAGCATAAGGGTAGAGCCCTCTGGAAACACCATATATTTT.

This clone was seen once. The chain links TRBV19 to TRBJ1-5; possible D gene TRBD1, 6 bases. V gave up 6 bases and J gave up 0 bases, with 9 bases separating them. The CDR3 contains 14 residues. CDR1 LNHDA and CDR2 SQIVND come from the germline V gene (reference sequence). The CDR3 DNA sequence: TGTGCCAGTAGAGGGGGATATAGCAATCAGCCCCAGCATTTT. Its translation is CASRGGYSNQPQHF.

The genes are TRBV5-6 and TRBJ2-2; D may be TRBD1 (6 bases). This CDR3 contains 16 residues. In germline, CDR1 is SGHDT, CDR2 YYEEEE. The V end was cut by 4 bases, the J end by 0 bases, with 13 bases between. The CDR3 region has the DNA TGTGCCAGCAGCCTCCCGGACAGAGCGAACACCGGGGAGCTGTTTTTT. Protein: CASSLPDRANTGELFF.

This clone was counted once. The V and J genes are TRBV5-1 and TRBJ2-1; D is possibly TRBD2 (5 bases). V was pared by 2 bases and J by 8 bases, with 20 bases between. The CDR3 runs 16 residues. Germline values: CDR1 SGHRS, CDR2 YFSETQ. The CDR3 DNA reads as TGCGCCAGCAGCTTAACTCAACAACGACTAAACCATGAGCAGTTCTTC. Encoded protein: CASSLTQQRLNHEQFF.

CDR3 region: CASSQRGEAYNEQFF. The CDR3 DNA follows: TGTGCCAGCTCCCAACGAGGGGAGGCCTACAATGAGCAGTTCTTC. This chain links TRBV6-1 with TRBJ2-1; D might be TRBD2 (6 bases). V was clipped by 8 bases and J by 2 bases, with 16 bases between them. The germline CDR1 and CDR2 sequences are MNHNS and SASEGT. The CDR3 is 15 amino acids.

The V and J genes are TRBV5-4 and TRBJ1-2; D possibly corresponds to TRBD1 (5 bases). CDR3 length: 15 amino acids. With 0 bases removed from V and 4 bases from J, the gap between germline ends came to 13 bases. Per germline, CDR1 SGHNT and CDR2 YYREEE (reference sequence). The CDR3 nucleotides read TGTGCCAGCAGCTTGGGCCGGGACGTCGGCTATGGCTACACCTTC. Its protein is CASSLGRDVGYGYTF. The full variable domain, in which reference TRBV5-4 and TRBJ1-2 provide the parts outside the CDR3, is ETGVTQSPTHLIKTRGQQVTLRCSSQSGHNTVSWYQQALGQGPQFIFQYYREEENGRGNFPPRFSGLQFPNYSSELNVNALELDDSALYLCASSLGRDVGYGYTFGSGTRLTVV.

The V and J genes are TRBV6-5 and TRBJ2-2, with D unresolved. V gave up 4 bases and J gave up 5 bases, with 5 bases separating them. The germline CDR1 and CDR2 sequences are MNHEY and SVGAGI. There are 12 residues in the CDR3. This CDR3 is CASSSTTGELFF. In nucleotides, the CDR3 is TGTGCCAGCAGTTCGACGACCGGGGAGCTGTTTTTT.

The J gene is TRBJ1-1, the V gene TRBV5-1; D might be TRBD1 (5 bases). Germline values: CDR1 SGHRS, CDR2 YFSETQ. The V gene lost 2 bases and the J gene lost 1 base, with 21 bases spanning the gap. CDR3 size: 18 residues. CDR3 coding DNA: TGCGCCAGCAGCTTTATCTCTACCCGATCAGGGACGAACACTGAAGCTTTCTTT. Its translation: CASSFISTRSGTNTEAFF.

As DNA, the CDR3 is TGTGCCAGCCGAGCGGGAGAGTACAATGAGCAGTTCTTC. Protein product: CASRAGEYNEQFF. J is TRBJ2-1 and V is TRBV6-4; 8 bases match TRBD2. J was trimmed by 4 bases and V by 8 bases; bases with no gene match: 4. The germline V gene has CDR1 MRHNA and CDR2 SNTAGT. The CDR3 extends over 13 amino acids.

This clone is a singleton in its sample. The chain carries TRBV12-5 and TRBJ2-7, with D unresolved. The CDR3 extends over 11 amino acids. Trimming removed 4 bases at V and 0 bases at J, with 1 base between. CDR1 and CDR2 from the germline V gene are LGHNT and FRNRAP. The CDR3 reads CASGSSYEQYF. The CDR3 nucleotides read TGTGCTAGTGGTTCCTCCTACGAGCAGTACTTC.

This chain connects TRBV24-1 to TRBJ1-5, with 9 bases aligning to TRBD1. Germline loops: CDR1 KGHDR, CDR2 SFDVKD. J lost 7 bases, V lost 6 bases, and 12 bases had no gene match. The CDR3 is made up of 16 amino acids. The CDR3 region has the DNA TGTGCCACCAGTCATCGGGACAGGGCTACCCTCCAGCCCCAGCATTTT. Its translation is CATSHRDRATLQPQHF.

This chain links TRBV5-4 with TRBJ2-7, with 7 bases that match TRBD2. The J segment lost 0 bases and the V segment lost 2 bases, leaving 5 bases of the junction unmatched. This CDR3 has 15 amino acids. Looked up from germline, CDR1 is SGHNT and CDR2 is YYREEE (reference sequence). The CDR3 nucleotides are TGTGCCAGCAGCTTTGGGACTATGAGCTCCTACGAGCAGTACTTC. Protein: CASSFGTMSSYEQYF. Looking up the rest from reference TRBV5-4 and TRBJ2-7 gives the full variable domain: ETGVTQSPTHLIKTRGQQVTLRCSSQSGHNTVSWYQQALGQGPQFIFQYYREEENGRGNFPPRFSGLQFPNYSSELNVNALELDDSALYLCASSFGTMSSYEQYFGPGTRLTVT.

The rearrangement joins TRBV7-9 to TRBJ2-7; D is perhaps TRBD2 (6 bases). The germline V gene has CDR1 SEHNR and CDR2 FQNEAQ (reference sequence). Trimming shortened V by 3 bases and J by 7 bases, and 16 bases separated the two germline ends. There are 14 residues in the CDR3. Here the CDR3 reads CASSFDTGVREQYF. The CDR3 DNA reads TGTGCCAGCAGCTTTGATACGGGAGTTCGGGAGCAGTACTTC.

This chain links TRBV7-2 with TRBJ2-7; the match to TRBD1 covers 7 bases. V was pared by 1 base and J by 3 bases, with 9 bases of the junction left unmatched. From germline, CDR1 is SGHTA and CDR2 FQGNSA. The CDR3 loop spans 16 amino acids. The CDR3 bases are TGTGCCAGCAGCTTAGGCTTGGGGGACAGTATCTACGAGCAGTACTTC. It yields the protein CASSLGLGDSIYEQYF. Complete variable domain (other parts from reference TRBV7-2 and TRBJ2-7): GAGVSQSPSNKVTEKGKDVELRCDPISGHTALYWYRQSLGQGLEFLIYFQGNSAPDKSGLPSDRFSAERTGGSVSTLTIQRTQQEDSAVYLCASSLGLGDSIYEQYFGPGTRLTVT.

This clone was counted a single time. J is TRBJ2-1 and V is TRBV24-1; TRBD2 matches 7 bases. Germline V gene sequence: CDR1 KGHDR, CDR2 SFDVKD. This CDR3 region has 13 residues. With V trimmed by 7 bases and J by 7 bases, 6 bases remained unmatched. The CDR3 here is CATRGGSVNEQFF. The CDR3 region has the DNA TGTGCCACCAGGGGCGGGAGTGTGAATGAGCAGTTCTTC.

The genes are TRBV7-2 and TRBJ2-1; D is perhaps TRBD2 (6 bases). Germline V gene lookup returns CDR1 SGHTA and CDR2 FQGNSA. V lost 3 bases, J lost 8 bases, and 20 bases lay in between. The CDR3 runs 16 residues. This chain's CDR3 is CASSLGGSGVEYEQFF. The DNA of the CDR3 is TGTGCCAGCAGCTTGGGGGGTAGCGGCGTGGAGTATGAGCAGTTCTTC.

This chain links TRBV19 with TRBJ2-5; D could derive from TRBD1 or TRBD2 (5 bases each). Trimming took off 1 base at V and 1 base at J, with 7 bases between the two ends. This CDR3 contains 14 residues. Germline loops: CDR1 LNHDA, CDR2 SQIVND (reference sequence). The CDR3 coding sequence is TGTGCCAGTAGTATAGGGGGGAGCCAAGAGACCCAGTACTTC. The encoded protein is CASSIGGSQETQYF.

The chain joins TRBV19 to TRBJ1-5, with TRBD1 identical over 9 bases. This CDR3 is built from 16 residues. With 4 bases clipped from V and 4 bases from J, the junction kept 8 bases outside the gene matches. Germline V CDR1 and CDR2: LNHDA, SQIVND (reference sequence). The CDR3 DNA reads as TGTGCCAGTAGTACCACCGGGACAGGGTGGAATCAGCCCCAGCATTTT. Translated, it gives CASSTTGTGWNQPQHF. The full variable domain, its missing parts supplied by reference TRBV19 and TRBJ1-5, is DGGITQSPKYLFRKEGQNVTLSCEQNLNHDAMYWYRQDPGQGLRLIYYSQIVNDFQKGDIAEGYSVSREKKESFPLTVTSAQKNPTAFYLCASSTTGTGWNQPQHFGDGTRLSIL.

A single count supports this clone. V is TRBV28 and J is TRBJ1-6; D ambiguous. This CDR3 region has 13 residues. The germline V gene has CDR1 MDHEN and CDR2 SYDVKM. With 6 bases removed from V and 11 bases from J, the gap between germline ends came to 14 bases. The CDR3 region is CASSPFEGPPLHF. CDR3 DNA sequence: TGTGCCAGCAGCCCGTTCGAAGGGCCACCCCTCCACTTT.